The 27 T cell receptor beta chains given below trace back to one sample, sequenced in a study of cytomegalovirus exposure and HLA in healthy donors. Assay used: immunoSEQ multiplex PCR; TCRdb lists only in-frame clones, some missing. The table records roughly 70,000 clones, around four fifths of them present only once. Specimen: PBMCs. Receptor source: a young man in good health and CMV-seronegative.

This chain connects TRBV19 to TRBJ1-2, with D perhaps TRBD1 (5 bases). The CDR3 runs 12 residues. V was shortened by 3 bases and J by 8 bases, with 10 bases between the two germline ends. Germline-derived CDR1 and CDR2 are LNHDA and SQIVND (reference sequence). As DNA, the CDR3 is TGTGCCAGTAGTATCCGGACAAAGGGCTACACCTTC. This sequence encodes CASSIRTKGYTF.

The chain joins TRBV10-3 to TRBJ1-1; D possibly corresponds to TRBD1 (5 bases). CDR3 size: 14 residues. The V gene's germline CDR1 is ENHRY and CDR2 SYGVKD. Trimming pared 8 bases from V and 1 base from J, leaving 14 bases between. The CDR3 bases are TGTGCCATCTCTTTTGGTCAGGGGAACACTGAAGCTTTCTTT. Translated, it gives CAISFGQGNTEAFF.

The chain recombines TRBV7-3 with TRBJ1-1; a possible D gene is TRBD1 (5 bases). V lost 2 bases to trimming and J lost 8 bases, with 9 bases between them. CDR3 size: 12 residues. The V gene's germline CDR1 is SGHTA and CDR2 FQGTGA. The CDR3 loop is CASSLRGGEAFF. CDR3 coding DNA: TGTGCCAGCAGCTTACGGGGGGGGGAAGCTTTCTTT.

J is TRBJ2-1 and V is TRBV5-1; 15 nucleotides align to TRBD2. CDR1 and CDR2 from the germline V gene are SGHRS and YFSETQ. J lost 12 bases, V lost 4 bases, and 17 bases had no gene match. There are 18 residues in the CDR3. The CDR3, as DNA: TGCGCCAGCAGCCCTCGGACTAGCGGGAGGGCATCTGGGAAGCCGCAGTTCTTC. It codes for CASSPRTSGRASGKPQFF.

This clone was counted a few times. The rearrangement joins TRBV2 to TRBJ1-5; the D gene is possibly TRBD1 (6 bases). In germline, CDR1 is SNHLY, CDR2 FYNNEI. This CDR3 has 15 amino acids. V was trimmed by 2 bases and J by 6 bases, leaving 14 bases between them. This CDR3 is CASSERQGIGQPQHF. The DNA of the CDR3 is TGTGCCAGCAGTGAAAGGCAGGGGATCGGTCAGCCCCAGCATTTT.

V gene TRBV18 combines with J gene TRBJ2-5; D may be TRBD1 (5 bases). The CDR3 loop spans 14 amino acids. V was clipped by 3 bases and J by 4 bases, with 12 bases between them. Germline V gene data show CDR1 as KGHSH and CDR2 as LQKENI. The DNA of the CDR3 is TGTGCCAGCTCACCGACAGCCATAGTAGAGACCCAGTACTTC. Amino acid sequence: CASSPTAIVETQYF. Variable domain in full (rest from reference TRBV18 and TRBJ2-5): NAGVMQNPRHLVRRRGQEARLRCSPMKGHSHVYWYRQLPEEGLKFMVYLQKENIIDESGMPKERFSAEFPKEGPSILRIQQVVRGDSAAYFCASSPTAIVETQYFGPGTRLLVL.

The chain carries TRBV7-8 and TRBJ1-2; D unresolved. Germline V gives CDR1 SGHVS, CDR2 FQNEAQ. Trimming removed 1 base at V and 5 bases at J, with 14 bases between. The CDR3 runs 15 residues. The CDR3 is CASSLVRARSYGYTF. The CDR3 nucleotides are TGTGCCAGCAGCTTAGTGAGGGCCCGTTCGTATGGCTACACCTTC.

This sequence joins TRBV19 and TRBJ1-4, with TRBD1 matching over 10 bases. The germline gives CDR1 LNHDA, CDR2 SQIVND (reference sequence). CDR3 length: 15 amino acids. The trim removed 7 bases at V and 6 bases at J, leaving 8 bases unmatched. CDR3 bases: TGTGCCAGTATCCCCCCGGGACAGGGGCATGAAAAACTGTTTTTT. Its protein product is CASIPPGQGHEKLFF. Supplemented by reference TRBV19 and TRBJ1-4, the full variable domain reads DGGITQSPKYLFRKEGQNVTLSCEQNLNHDAMYWYRQDPGQGLRLIYYSQIVNDFQKGDIAEGYSVSREKKESFPLTVTSAQKNPTAFYLCASIPPGQGHEKLFFGSGTQLSVL.

The sample holds one count of this clone. This rearrangement joins TRBV18 to TRBJ2-1, with no clear D. The germline V gene encodes CDR1 KGHSH and CDR2 LQKENI. V lost 5 bases and J lost 2, with 16 bases in between. This CDR3 is built from 16 residues. The CDR3 spells CASSSSRQVPYNEQFF. The CDR3 nucleotides read TGTGCCAGCTCAAGTTCAAGACAAGTCCCCTACAATGAGCAGTTCTTC.

This sequence joins TRBV6-4 and TRBJ1-5; perhaps TRBD1 as D (5 bases). The CDR3 contains 13 residues. Between the trimmed V and J ends, which lost 6 bases and 4 bases, there was a span of 10 bases. Germline assignment: CDR1 MRHNA and CDR2 SNTAGT. The CDR3 nucleotides are TGTGCCAGCAGCTTGACAGTAAATCAGCCCCAGCATTTT. This gives the protein CASSLTVNQPQHF.

CDR3 nucleotides: TGTGCCAGCAGTTTCGCCGGGACAGGCCTTAAGGATGAAGCTTTCTTT. It is translated as CASSFAGTGLKDEAFF. The chain carries TRBV28 and TRBJ1-1; 8 positions agree with TRBD1. CDR3 length: 16 amino acids. V was pared by 3 bases and J by 7 bases, with 13 bases of the junction left unmatched. Germline V lookup: CDR1 MDHEN, CDR2 SYDVKM.

The chain carries TRBV7-2 and TRBJ1-2; D might be TRBD1 (5 bases). This CDR3 contains 15 residues. Deletions cut 6 bases from V and 4 bases from J, with 18 bases between. From germline, CDR1 is SGHTA and CDR2 FQGNSA. The CDR3 DNA reads as TGTGCCAGCAGACGATCGGCCAGGGAGGTCTATGGCTACACCTTC. Amino acid sequence: CASRRSAREVYGYTF.

The chain joins TRBV10-3 to TRBJ2-1; D gene uncertain. V was trimmed by 6 bases and J by 4 bases, leaving 4 bases between them. The CDR3 is 11 residues long. Germline CDR1 is ENHRY and CDR2 is SYGVKD. The CDR3 nucleotides are TGTGCCATCAGCAGTTACAATGAGCAGTTCTTC. Protein sequence: CAISSYNEQFF.

The J gene is TRBJ2-7, the V gene TRBV7-9; D perhaps matches TRBD1 (6 bases). CDR1 is SEHNR, CDR2 FQNEAQ, per germline (reference sequence). V lost 1 base and J 8 bases, leaving 18 bases between the germline ends. The CDR3 runs to 15 residues. The CDR3 is CASSLGVAGVIKQYF. CDR3 sequence (DNA): TGTGCCAGCAGCTTAGGGGTTGCAGGGGTAATCAAGCAGTACTTC.

The chain couples TRBV19 to TRBJ2-4, with D possibly being TRBD1 (5 bases). The germline V and J ends were trimmed by 6 bases and 7 bases, with 16 bases remaining between them. CDR1 and CDR2 from the germline V gene are LNHDA and SQIVND (reference sequence). The CDR3 has 14 residues. The CDR3 DNA follows: TGTGCCAGTAGGGGGCTGGGAACAGACAACATTCAGTACTTC. Encoded protein: CASRGLGTDNIQYF.

The chain links TRBV7-2 to TRBJ2-7; 7 bases line up with TRBD2. Unmatched junction bases numbered 5, after V lost 0 bases and J lost 6 bases. Germline V gene sequence: CDR1 SGHTA, CDR2 FQGNSA. The CDR3 is made up of 14 amino acids. The CDR3 coding sequence is TGTGCCAGCAGCTTAGCGGCGGGAGCATTCGAGCAGTACGTC. It specifies CASSLAAGAFEQYV.

V and J are TRBV5-1 and TRBJ1-4; D is undetermined. The CDR3 sequence is 15 residues long. Germline loops: CDR1 SGHRS, CDR2 YFSETQ. V was trimmed by 0 bases and J by 4 bases, leaving 10 bases between them. CDR3 residues: CASSLASGRNEKLFF. The CDR3 nucleotides read TGCGCCAGCAGCTTGGCCAGCGGGCGTAATGAAAAACTGTTTTTT.

This clone was recorded only once. This chain links TRBV7-3 with TRBJ2-3; possibly TRBD2 for D (7 bases). V was cut by 4 bases and J by 6 bases, with 17 bases left in between. This CDR3 region has 15 residues. Looked up from germline, CDR1 is SGHTA and CDR2 is FQGTGA. The CDR3 sequence: CASSSGGRWSDTQYF. The CDR3 region has the DNA TGTGCCAGCAGCTCGGGGGGCAGGTGGTCGGATACGCAGTATTTT. Combining the CDR3 with reference TRBV7-3 and TRBJ2-3 gives the whole variable domain GAGVSQTPSNKVTEKGKYVELRCDPISGHTALYWYRQSLGQGPEFLIYFQGTGAADDSGLPNDRFFAVRPEGSVSTLKIQRTERGDSAVYLCASSSGGRWSDTQYFGPGTRLTVL.

J is TRBJ2-1 and V is TRBV4-2, with 15 bases aligning to TRBD2. This CDR3 region has 21 residues. Germline V gives CDR1 LGHNA, CDR2 YNFKEQ. V was clipped by 2 bases and J by 1 base; unmatched bases: 12. The CDR3 here is CASSQFPPGLAGGSSYNEQFF. The DNA of the CDR3 is TGTGCCAGCAGCCAATTCCCTCCGGGACTAGCGGGAGGATCGTCCTACAATGAGCAGTTCTTC.

This sequence joins TRBV6-9 and TRBJ1-5; D possibly corresponds to TRBD1 (5 bases). The CDR3 consists of 15 residues. Germline CDR1 and CDR2: MNHGY and SVAAGI. V gave up 4 bases and J gave up 10 bases, with 20 bases separating them. The CDR3 loop reads CASSCPGLHRPPQHF. In DNA, the CDR3 is TGTGCCAGCAGTTGCCCGGGACTCCACAGGCCCCCCCAGCATTTT.

This sequence joins TRBV14 and TRBJ1-3, with D tentatively TRBD1 (5 bases). The CDR3 sequence is 16 residues long. The germline CDR1 and CDR2 sequences are SGHDN and FVKESK. The V and J ends lost 0 bases and 3 bases respectively, with 12 bases between them. The CDR3 DNA is TGTGCCAGCAGCCAAGATTTCCAGGGCCGTGGAAACACCATATATTTT. Its protein product is CASSQDFQGRGNTIYF. Drawing the rest from reference TRBV14 and TRBJ1-3, the complete variable domain is EAGVTQFPSHSVIEKGQTVTLRCDPISGHDNLYWYRRVMGKEIKFLLHFVKESKQDESGMPNNRFLAERTGGTYSTLKVQPAELEDSGVYFCASSQDFQGRGNTIYFGEGSWLTVV.

This clone was detected only once. One junction end does not reproduce the germline sequence, and a read error may be involved. The V gene is TRBV5-4, the J gene TRBJ2-5, with 12 bases aligning to TRBD2. The CDR3 is made up of 16 amino acids. CDR1 and CDR2 from the germline V gene are SGHNT and YYREEE (reference sequence). The CDR3 sequence is CASRNGLAGFQEAQYF. CDR3 nucleotides: TGTGCCAGCAGGAACGGACTAGCGGGGTTCCAAGAGGCCCAGTACTTC.

CDR3 sequence reads: CASSYYQGADTQYF. The CDR3 DNA sequence: TGTGCCAGCAGCTACTACCAGGGGGCAGATACGCAGTATTTT. V and J are TRBV7-9 and TRBJ2-3, with TRBD1 identical over 7 bases. This CDR3 region has 14 residues. In germline, CDR1 is SEHNR, CDR2 FQNEAQ (reference sequence). The trim removed 4 bases at V and 4 bases at J, leaving 5 bases unmatched.

DNA of the CDR3: TGTGCCAGCAGCTTGGCCGGGACAGGGGTATGGGAGCAGTACTTC. As protein: CASSLAGTGVWEQYF. The V gene is TRBV5-4, the J gene TRBJ2-7; TRBD1 matches 10 bases. V shed 0 bases, J shed 7 bases, and the junction held 7 bases outside the gene matches. This CDR3 region has 15 residues. Germline V gene sequence: CDR1 SGHNT, CDR2 YYREEE (reference sequence).

This clone was seen a few times. The chain is built from TRBV18 and TRBJ2-7; TRBD1 matches 8 bases. The CDR3 totals 12 residues. V gave up 2 bases and J gave up 11 bases; unmatched junction bases: 5. From germline, CDR1 is KGHSH and CDR2 LQKENI. The CDR3 loop reads CASSPNPTGEYF. The CDR3 coding sequence is TGTGCCAGCTCACCAAATCCGACAGGGGAGTACTTC. Filled out from reference TRBV18 and TRBJ2-7, the complete variable domain reads NAGVMQNPRHLVRRRGQEARLRCSPMKGHSHVYWYRQLPEEGLKFMVYLQKENIIDESGMPKERFSAEFPKEGPSILRIQQVVRGDSAAYFCASSPNPTGEYFGPGTRLTVT.

The chain carries TRBV2 and TRBJ1-5; TRBD1 matches at 9 bases. Trimming took 6 bases from V and 4 from J; bases not matched to a gene: 10. Germline loops: CDR1 SNHLY, CDR2 FYNNEI. This CDR3 is 16 amino acids long. Here the CDR3 reads CASRGNRDRANQPQHF. CDR3 sequence (DNA): TGTGCCAGCAGGGGGAACCGGGACAGGGCTAATCAGCCCCAGCATTTT.

This chain connects TRBV4-3 to TRBJ2-1; TRBD2 aligns across 10 bases. V dropped 1 base and J dropped 2; count of bases not matched to a gene: 8. Germline V gene sequence: CDR1 LGHNA, CDR2 YSLEER. This CDR3 region has 18 residues. Here the CDR3 reads CASSQGISGRAAYNEQFF. Here the CDR3 DNA reads TGCGCCAGCAGCCAAGGGATCAGCGGGAGGGCCGCCTACAATGAGCAGTTCTTC.